These 24 T cell receptor beta chains share one sample of origin, sequenced in a study of cytomegalovirus exposure and HLA in healthy donors. TCRdb's copy holds only in-frame clones and misses some; the assay was immunoSEQ multiplex PCR. This sample carries roughly 120,000 clones, almost 90% of them seen once, and the ten largest clones take approximately 2%. The sample consisted of PBMCs. The receptors were gathered from a woman between 18 and 30 years old in good health and CMV-seronegative.

The V and J genes are TRBV6-4 and TRBJ2-2; D uncertain. Per germline, CDR1 MRHNA and CDR2 SNTAGT. V lost 2 bases, J lost 4 bases, and 5 bases lay in between. The length of the CDR3 is 13 residues. DNA for the CDR3: TGTGCCAGCAGTGACACGGGCACCGGGGAGCTGTTTTTT. Translated, it gives CASSDTGTGELFF.

The chain recombines TRBV9 with TRBJ2-5; 8 positions match TRBD2. The V gene's germline CDR1 is SGDLS and CDR2 YYNGEE. V lost 3 bases and J lost 4; bases outside the gene matches: 11. The CDR3 runs to 16 residues. The CDR3 DNA is TGTGCCAGCAGCGCCACCCAAGCGGGAGTGGCAGAGACCCAGTACTTC. Amino acids: CASSATQAGVAETQYF.

This chain links TRBV7-3 with TRBJ2-5, with a weak D call TRBD1 (6 bases). This CDR3 has 16 amino acids. V shed 5 bases and J shed 4 bases, with 20 bases lying between them. CDR1 and CDR2 (germline): SGHTA, FQGTGA. The CDR3 protein is CASSPKGWVQGETQYF. CDR3 bases: TGTGCCAGCAGCCCTAAGGGGTGGGTACAGGGAGAGACCCAGTACTTC.

The chain recombines TRBV2 with TRBJ2-7; 7 bases fit TRBD2. V trimming: 2 bases; J trimming: 2 bases; junction bases outside the gene matches: 9. Germline lookup yields CDR1 SNHLY and CDR2 FYNNEI. This CDR3 has 16 amino acids. CDR3 loop: CASSERVASGTYEQYF. The DNA for the CDR3 is TGTGCCAGCAGTGAAAGGGTCGCTAGCGGTACCTACGAGCAGTACTTC.

In DNA form, the CDR3 reads TGCAGCGCCGACGGGACAGGGGGGACTGAAGCTTTCTTT. This translates into CSADGTGGTEAFF. V usage is TRBV29-1 and J usage is TRBJ1-1, with TRBD1 matching 11 bases. V gave up 7 bases and J gave up 5 bases; unmatched junction bases: 6. The CDR3 contains 13 residues. Germline V gene sequence: CDR1 SQVTM, CDR2 ANQGSEA.

The chain links TRBV28 to TRBJ2-6, with 7 positions matching TRBD2. The CDR3 loop spans 16 amino acids. Per germline, CDR1 MDHEN and CDR2 SYDVKM. V trimming: 7 bases; J trimming: 1 base; junction bases outside the gene matches: 7. The CDR3 protein is CASTGGGLSGANVLTF. CDR3 DNA sequence: TGTGCCAGCACCGGGGGAGGGTTATCTGGGGCCAACGTCCTGACTTTC.

As DNA, the CDR3 is TGTGCCAGCAACCGGGACAGTACCTACGAGCAGTACTTC. This gives the protein CASNRDSTYEQYF. The gene calls are TRBV7-9 and TRBJ2-7; 7 bases map to TRBD1. V lost 7 bases, J lost 2 bases, and 5 bases stayed unmatched. Germline assignment: CDR1 SEHNR and CDR2 FQNEAQ (reference sequence). The CDR3 is made up of 13 amino acids.

This chain joins TRBV30 and TRBJ2-2, with D perhaps TRBD1 (6 bases). This CDR3 comprises 14 residues. V gave up 4 bases and J gave up 0 bases, with 9 bases separating them. Germline CDR1 is GTSNPN and CDR2 is SVGIG (reference sequence). CDR3 sequence (DNA): TGTGCCTGGACTCCAGGGGCGAACACCGGGGAGCTGTTTTTT. It specifies CAWTPGANTGELFF.

V and J are TRBV7-2 and TRBJ2-3; the D is unclear. Germline assignment: CDR1 SGHTA and CDR2 FQGNSA. V lost 0 bases, J lost 6 bases, and 10 bases lay in between. The CDR3 loop spans 14 amino acids. The CDR3 coding sequence is TGTGCCAGCAGCTTAGCTGTTGGCCCCGATACGCAGTATTTT. Its translation: CASSLAVGPDTQYF. The entire variable domain, with the rest obtained from reference TRBV7-2 and TRBJ2-3, is as follows: GAGVSQSPSNKVTEKGKDVELRCDPISGHTALYWYRQSLGQGLEFLIYFQGNSAPDKSGLPSDRFSAERTGGSVSTLTIQRTQQEDSAVYLCASSLAVGPDTQYFGPGTRLTVL.

This chain links TRBV2 with TRBJ2-5; TRBD2 aligns across 8 bases. J was trimmed by 6 bases and V by 2 bases; bases with no gene match: 8. Germline CDR1 SNHLY, CDR2 FYNNEI. The CDR3 extends over 15 amino acids. The CDR3 DNA reads as TGTGCCAGCAGTGAATCGGCGGGGGGCCTGAAGACCCAGTACTTC. Residues: CASSESAGGLKTQYF.

The J gene is TRBJ2-7, the V gene TRBV9; weak D call: TRBD2 (5 bases). V lost 0 bases and J lost 5, with 15 bases in between. CDR3 length: 15 residues. CDR1 SGDLS and CDR2 YYNGEE come from the germline V gene. The CDR3 is CASSVGEGPRHEQYF. CDR3 sequence (DNA): TGTGCCAGCAGCGTAGGAGAGGGTCCTAGGCACGAGCAGTACTTC.

The chain recombines TRBV14 with TRBJ2-1, with D possibly being TRBD2 (5 bases). Between the trimmed V and J ends, which lost 0 bases and 5 bases, there was a span of 11 bases. Germline CDR1 SGHDN, CDR2 FVKESK. The length of the CDR3 is 15 residues. CDR3 protein: CASSQDVGEDNEQFF. CDR3 sequence (DNA): TGTGCCAGCAGCCAAGACGTGGGAGAGGACAATGAGCAGTTCTTC.

This chain connects TRBV27 to TRBJ2-1, with 11 bases that match TRBD2. The CDR3 extends over 15 amino acids. Germline V gene data show CDR1 as MNHEY and CDR2 as SMNVEV (reference sequence). The ends lost 3 bases at V and 6 bases at J; junction bases unmatched: 4. As DNA, the CDR3 is TGTGCCAGCAGTTTTAGCGGGGGGGCCGGCAATGAGCAGTTCTTC. Translation: CASSFSGGAGNEQFF.

This chain uses TRBV18 with TRBJ1-6, with TRBD1 matching 10 bases. The CDR3 spans 15 residues. The V gene end was trimmed by 6 bases and the J gene end by 9 bases; junction bases not matched to a gene: 8. Germline CDR1 and CDR2: KGHSH and LQKENI. CDR3: CASSLTGGSGSPLHF. The CDR3 nucleotides are TGTGCCAGCTCGTTGACAGGGGGCTCAGGTTCACCCCTCCACTTT. Combining the CDR3 with reference TRBV18 and TRBJ1-6 gives the whole variable domain NAGVMQNPRHLVRRRGQEARLRCSPMKGHSHVYWYRQLPEEGLKFMVYLQKENIIDESGMPKERFSAEFPKEGPSILRIQQVVRGDSAAYFCASSLTGGSGSPLHFGNGTRLTVT.

The genes are TRBV30 and TRBJ2-3; 7 bases are a match to TRBD1. CDR3 length: 15 residues. CDR1 is GTSNPN, CDR2 SVGIG, per germline (reference sequence). Trimming at V came to 3 bases and at J to 2 bases, leaving 8 bases not matched to a gene. CDR3 bases: TGTGCCTGGAGCACCGGGACAGCTACCACAGATACGCAGTATTTT. Its translation is CAWSTGTATTDTQYF. The full variable domain, in which reference TRBV30 and TRBJ2-3 provide the parts outside the CDR3, is SQTIHQWPATLVQPVGSPLSLECTVEGTSNPNLYWYRQAAGRGLQLLFYSVGIGQISSEVPQNLSASRPQDRQFILSSKKLLLSDSGFYLCAWSTGTATTDTQYFGPGTRLTVL.

This sequence joins TRBV7-9 and TRBJ1-4, with D uncertain. Trimming shortened V by 5 bases and J by 8 bases, and 12 bases separated the two germline ends. The CDR3 extends over 13 amino acids. Germline assignment: CDR1 SEHNR and CDR2 FQNEAQ (reference sequence). CDR3: CASSQLLEEKLFF. The DNA for the CDR3 is TGTGCCAGCAGCCAACTACTGGAGGAAAAACTGTTTTTT. The full variable domain, completed using reference TRBV7-9 and TRBJ1-4, is DTGVSQNPRHKITKRGQNVTFRCDPISEHNRLYWYRQTLGQGPEFLTYFQNEAQLEKSRLLSDRFSAERPKGSFSTLEIQRTEQGDSAMYLCASSQLLEEKLFFGSGTQLSVL.

The chain carries TRBV6-1 and TRBJ1-2; D is undetermined. The V and J ends lost 1 base and 6 bases respectively, with 12 bases between them. Germline-derived CDR1 and CDR2 are MNHNS and SASEGT. This CDR3 has 14 residues. The CDR3 nucleotides are TGTGCCAGCAGTGAAGGGGCAACGGTTCATGGCTACACCTTC. Its protein is CASSEGATVHGYTF.

The chain has TRBV4-2 and TRBJ2-1; 10 bases are shared with TRBD2. The trim removed 2 bases at V and 8 bases at J, leaving 12 bases unmatched. Per the germline V gene, CDR1 is LGHNA and CDR2 is YNFKEQ. This CDR3 comprises 17 residues. This CDR3 is CASSQPIAGGLDHEQFF. As DNA, the CDR3 is TGTGCCAGCAGCCAACCGATAGCGGGGGGCCTCGACCATGAGCAGTTCTTC.

This chain joins TRBV18 and TRBJ2-3; 9 nucleotides align to TRBD1. CDR1 and CDR2 (germline): KGHSH, LQKENI. The CDR3 extends over 14 amino acids. The V gene end was trimmed by 3 bases and the J gene end by 4 bases; junction bases not matched to a gene: 2. The CDR3 reads CASSPRTGADTQYF. The CDR3, as DNA: TGTGCCAGCTCACCCCGGACAGGGGCAGATACGCAGTATTTT. Variable domain in full (rest from reference TRBV18 and TRBJ2-3): NAGVMQNPRHLVRRRGQEARLRCSPMKGHSHVYWYRQLPEEGLKFMVYLQKENIIDESGMPKERFSAEFPKEGPSILRIQQVVRGDSAAYFCASSPRTGADTQYFGPGTRLTVL.

The genes are TRBV2 and TRBJ2-4; D not resolved. V dropped 5 bases and J dropped 7 bases, with 18 bases sitting between them. This CDR3 comprises 15 residues. Germline lookup yields CDR1 SNHLY and CDR2 FYNNEI. Here the CDR3 reads CASSPPNGPYNIQYF. CDR3 DNA sequence: TGTGCCAGCAGTCCACCAAATGGGCCTTATAACATTCAGTACTTC.

The chain couples TRBV6-5 to TRBJ2-2, with no clear D. CDR3 length: 16 amino acids. Germline CDR1 MNHEY, CDR2 SVGAGI. V lost 3 bases and J lost 1, with 12 bases in between. CDR3: CASSYRPAGNTGELFF. The CDR3 region has the DNA TGTGCCAGCAGTTATCGTCCGGCAGGGAACACCGGGGAGCTGTTTTTT.

The DNA for the CDR3 is TGTGCCAGCAGCTACCGACACAGCGGGGGGAGAGATGAGCAGTTCTTC. Encoded protein: CASSYRHSGGRDEQFF. The V gene is TRBV7-2, the J gene TRBJ2-1, with 9 nucleotides matching TRBD2. V dropped 4 bases and J dropped 8; count of bases not matched to a gene: 12. This CDR3 is 16 amino acids long. Looked up from germline, CDR1 is SGHTA and CDR2 is FQGNSA.

This chain uses TRBV5-5 with TRBJ1-5; D is undetermined. Trimming removed 1 base at V and 5 bases at J, with 7 bases between. Germline values: CDR1 SGHKS, CDR2 YYEKEE (reference sequence). CDR3 length: 13 residues. The CDR3, as DNA: TGTGCCAGCAGCTTGTCCCGGGATCAGCCCCAGCATTTT. Translating gives CASSLSRDQPQHF.

The chain joins TRBV5-5 to TRBJ2-7; 7 nucleotides line up with TRBD2. The length of the CDR3 is 15 residues. Losses at the gene ends were 4 bases for V and 2 bases for J; bases not matched to a gene: 9. Germline V gene data show CDR1 as SGHKS and CDR2 as YYEKEE (reference sequence). CDR3 amino acids: CASSTGGSLTYEQYF. The CDR3 DNA reads TGTGCCAGCAGCACCGGCGGGAGCCTTACCTACGAGCAGTACTTC.